This is a list of T cell receptor beta chains from one sample in a study of blood T cell repertoires in COVID-19. The repertoire was sequenced with immunoSEQ multiplex PCR; TCRdb's copy has only in-frame clones and lacks some. Of some 530,000 clones listed, approximately 85% were seen once; the top ten hold approximately 3%. Specimen: peripheral blood. These TCRs come from a human donor in a cohort sampled during active COVID-19. The CDR3 runs from the conserved cysteine through the conserved F or W. A D gene is named only where the DNA matches it firmly. Rows may omit the clone size; those that give it use once, few, many or a size class.

D gene: .
V gene: TRBV2
J gene: TRBJ1-1
clone size: .
CDR3 DNA: TGTGCCAGCAGTAGAGACAGGAACACTGAAGCTTTCTTT
CDR3 protein: CASSRDRNTEAFF

D gene: .
V gene: TRBV25-1
J gene: TRBJ1-5
clone size: once
CDR3 DNA: TGTGCCAGCAGCCCGAGGAGAGGAGACGGTATGCAGCCCCAGCATTTT
CDR3 protein: CASSPRRGDGMQPQHF

D gene: TRBD1
V gene: TRBV27
J gene: TRBJ1-4
clone size: once
CDR3 DNA: TGTGCCAGCAGATCGGGACAGGGGAGAAGTGAAAAACTGTTTTTT
CDR3 protein: CASRSGQGRSEKLFF

D gene: .
V gene: TRBV5-5
J gene: TRBJ1-4
clone size: .
CDR3 DNA: TGTGCCAGCAGCTTGAGACCGGAGGAAAAACTGTTTTTT
CDR3 protein: CASSLRPEEKLFF

D gene: .
V gene: TRBV6-2/TRBV6-3
J gene: TRBJ2-5
clone size: .
CDR3 DNA: TGTGCCAGCAGCCCGGCCCAAGAGACCCAGTACTTC
CDR3 protein: CASSPAQETQYF

D gene: TRBD1
V gene: TRBV28
J gene: TRBJ1-2
clone size: .
CDR3 DNA: TGTGCCAGCAGTCGACAGGGAAGTAACTATGGCTACACCTTC
CDR3 protein: CASSRQGSNYGYTF

D gene: TRBD2
V gene: TRBV11-3
J gene: TRBJ2-5
clone size: .
CDR3 DNA: TGTGCCAGCAGCTTAGGAAGACTAGCGGGTCAAGAGACCCAGTACTTC
CDR3 protein: CASSLGRLAGQETQYF

D gene: .
V gene: TRBV12-3/TRBV12-4
J gene: TRBJ2-7
clone size: .
CDR3 DNA: TGTGCCAGCAGCATCCTTCGGGTCGACGAGCAGTACTTC
CDR3 protein: CASSILRVDEQYF

D gene: TRBD2
V gene: TRBV19
J gene: TRBJ2-1
clone size: few
CDR3 DNA: TGTGCCAGTAGGGGTATGGCGGGAGATTACAATGAGCAGTTCTTC
CDR3 protein: CASRGMAGDYNEQFF

D gene: TRBD2
V gene: TRBV9
J gene: TRBJ2-7
clone size: .
CDR3 DNA: TGTGCCAGCAGCTCTACCTTTAGCGGGAGGGCCTTTGGCGAGCAGTACTTC
CDR3 protein: CASSSTFSGRAFGEQYF

D gene: .
V gene: TRBV19
J gene: TRBJ2-7
clone size: .
CDR3 DNA: TGTGCCAGTAGTATGCGGAGGGTATGGGGGGAACCCTACGAGCAGTACTTC
CDR3 protein: CASSMRRVWGEPYEQYF

D gene: .
V gene: TRBV19
J gene: TRBJ1-2
clone size: few
CDR3 DNA: TGTGCCAGTAGTCTACAGGGCCGGGCTAACTATGGCTACACCTTC
CDR3 protein: CASSLQGRANYGYTF

D gene: TRBD2
V gene: TRBV27
J gene: TRBJ2-1
clone size: .
CDR3 DNA: TGTGCCAGCAGTTATGAGACTAGCGGGATAGAAACCTACAATGAGCAGTTCTTC
CDR3 protein: CASSYETSGIETYNEQFF

D gene: .
V gene: TRBV7-9
J gene: TRBJ2-6
clone size: .
CDR3 DNA: TGTGCCAGCAGCGAGGCCGGGGTTGGGGCCAACGTCCTGACTTTC
CDR3 protein: CASSEAGVGANVLTF

D gene: .
V gene: TRBV10-3
J gene: TRBJ1-1
clone size: .
CDR3 DNA: TGTGCCATCAGTCCTAAAACACTAGAGAGCACTGAAGCTTTCTTT
CDR3 protein: CAISPKTLESTEAFF

D gene: TRBD2
V gene: TRBV7-9
J gene: TRBJ2-5
clone size: .
CDR3 DNA: TGTGCCAGCAGCTTAGCGACTAGCGGGACCCAAGAGACCCAGTACTTC
CDR3 protein: CASSLATSGTQETQYF

D gene: TRBD1
V gene: TRBV6-6
J gene: TRBJ1-2
clone size: .
CDR3 DNA: TGTGCCAGCAGTTCTATAAGACAGGGTGGTGCTGGCTACACCTTC
CDR3 protein: CASSSIRQGGAGYTF

D gene: .
V gene: TRBV4-3
J gene: TRBJ2-7
clone size: .
CDR3 DNA: TGCGCCAGCAGCCAAGATACTGGGTTCAGGGAGCAGTACTTC
CDR3 protein: CASSQDTGFREQYF

D gene: .
V gene: TRBV7-2
J gene: TRBJ2-3
clone size: .
CDR3 DNA: TGTGCCAGCACCTCCCCCCCCAGAACAGATACGCAGTATTTT
CDR3 protein: CASTSPPRTDTQYF

D gene: TRBD2
V gene: TRBV4-2
J gene: TRBJ2-5
clone size: .
CDR3 DNA: TGTGCCAGCAGCCAAGACCGGGAGGGCCAAGAGACCCAGTACTTC
CDR3 protein: CASSQDREGQETQYF

D gene: TRBD2
V gene: TRBV27
J gene: TRBJ2-2
clone size: .
CDR3 DNA: TGTGCCAGCAGCCTCCTAGCGGGCGTGAACACCGGGGAGCTGTTTTTT
CDR3 protein: CASSLLAGVNTGELFF

D gene: TRBD1
V gene: TRBV25-1
J gene: TRBJ2-7
clone size: .
CDR3 DNA: TGTGCCAGCGGTGGAGGACAGGGTACCTACGAGCAGTACTTC
CDR3 protein: CASGGGQGTYEQYF

D gene: .
V gene: TRBV18
J gene: TRBJ1-2
clone size: .
CDR3 DNA: TGTGCCAGCTCACCAGGGGAGAACCTCTACACCTTC
CDR3 protein: CASSPGENLYTF

D gene: .
V gene: TRBV2
J gene: TRBJ2-3
clone size: .
CDR3 DNA: TGTGCCAGCAGCCCCAATAAGCTAGATACGCAGTATTTT
CDR3 protein: CASSPNKLDTQYF

D gene: TRBD1
V gene: TRBV5-1
J gene: TRBJ1-3
clone size: .
CDR3 DNA: TGCGCCAGCAGCCCCCGGGACAGGGGGGGAAACACCATATATTTT
CDR3 protein: CASSPRDRGGNTIYF

D gene: TRBD2
V gene: TRBV4-3
J gene: TRBJ2-2
clone size: .
CDR3 DNA: TGCGCCAGCAGCCAAGGCCTAGCGGCGAACACCGGGGAGCTGTTTTTT
CDR3 protein: CASSQGLAANTGELFF

D gene: TRBD1
V gene: TRBV2
J gene: TRBJ1-1
clone size: .
CDR3 DNA: TGTGCCAGCAGAGATACTACAGGGGACACTGAAGCTTTCTTT
CDR3 protein: CASRDTTGDTEAFF

D gene: .
V gene: TRBV19
J gene: TRBJ1-2
clone size: .
CDR3 DNA: TGTGCCACCCGAAAAGGGCTGACGGGGGACGCTAACTATGGCTACACCTTC
CDR3 protein: CATRKGLTGDANYGYTF

D gene: .
V gene: TRBV15
J gene: TRBJ1-5
clone size: .
CDR3 DNA: TGTGCCACCAGCAGAGCAGGGGCAGAGCAGCCCCAGCATTTT
CDR3 protein: CATSRAGAEQPQHF

D gene: .
V gene: TRBV2
J gene: TRBJ2-6
clone size: .
CDR3 DNA: TGTGCCAGCCAAAAGGGGAACAGGGCTGGGGCCAACGTCCTGACTTTC
CDR3 protein: CASQKGNRAGANVLTF

D gene: .
V gene: TRBV28
J gene: TRBJ2-3
clone size: .
CDR3 DNA: TGTGCCAGCAGTCCCCCCAATCCAGATACGCAGTATTTT
CDR3 protein: CASSPPNPDTQYF

D gene: TRBD1
V gene: TRBV19
J gene: TRBJ1-5
clone size: .
CDR3 DNA: TGTGCCAGTACCCGACAGGGAGACGATAGCAATCAGCCCCAGCATTTT
CDR3 protein: CASTRQGDDSNQPQHF

D gene: .
V gene: TRBV5-4
J gene: TRBJ2-7
clone size: .
CDR3 DNA: TGTGCCAGCAGCTTTGAGGACAGTACCATCTACTACGAGCAGTACTTC
CDR3 protein: CASSFEDSTIYYEQYF

D gene: .
V gene: TRBV11-3
J gene: TRBJ2-2
clone size: .
CDR3 DNA: TGTGCCAGCAGCTTGGCTAGCCACACCGGGGAGCTGTTTTTT
CDR3 protein: CASSLASHTGELFF

D gene: .
V gene: TRBV6-5
J gene: TRBJ2-3
clone size: .
CDR3 DNA: TGTGCCAGCAGTTACTCAGGGGGAGGGCCCGGAGATACGCAGTATTTT
CDR3 protein: CASSYSGGGPGDTQYF

D gene: TRBD1
V gene: TRBV18
J gene: TRBJ1-1
clone size: .
CDR3 DNA: TGTGCCAGCTCACCGGGACAGGGCGCTGAAGCTTTCTTT
CDR3 protein: CASSPGQGAEAFF

D gene: .
V gene: TRBV7-3
J gene: TRBJ1-1
clone size: few
CDR3 DNA: TGTGCCAGCCGACAAGGGAGGGCCACTGAAGCTTTCTTT
CDR3 protein: CASRQGRATEAFF

D gene: .
V gene: TRBV20-1
J gene: TRBJ2-1
clone size: .
CDR3 DNA: TGCAGTGCTAGAGTCCGGACTATACTGTTCTTC
CDR3 protein: CSARVRTILFF

D gene: TRBD1
V gene: TRBV3-1/TRBV3-2
J gene: TRBJ1-6
clone size: once
CDR3 DNA: TGTGCCAGCAGCCTGGGACAGGGAAATTCACCCCTCCACTTT
CDR3 protein: CASSLGQGNSPLHF

D gene: .
V gene: TRBV15
J gene: TRBJ2-1
clone size: .
CDR3 DNA: TGTGCCACCAGCAGAGAAAGTTATCGGGGGCAGTTCTTC
CDR3 protein: CATSRESYRGQFF

D gene: TRBD2
V gene: TRBV4-2
J gene: TRBJ2-2
clone size: .
CDR3 DNA: TGTGCCAGCAGCCAGCAAGCGGGAGGGAACACCGGGGAGCTGTTTTTT
CDR3 protein: CASSQQAGGNTGELFF

D gene: .
V gene: TRBV24-1
J gene: TRBJ2-5
clone size: .
CDR3 DNA: TGTGCCACCAGTGACTCGTGGGGCGCGGAGACCCAGTACTTC
CDR3 protein: CATSDSWGAETQYF

D gene: TRBD2
V gene: TRBV29-1
J gene: TRBJ2-3
clone size: .
CDR3 DNA: TGCAGCGTTGATCGTCGGGCGGGAGAAGCAGATACGCAGTATTTT
CDR3 protein: CSVDRRAGEADTQYF

D gene: TRBD2
V gene: TRBV29-1
J gene: TRBJ2-3
clone size: .
CDR3 DNA: TGCAGCGTTGCCCGAAGCGGGAGGGACTTCTCCACAGATACGCAGTATTTT
CDR3 protein: CSVARSGRDFSTDTQYF

D gene: .
V gene: TRBV4-3
J gene: TRBJ2-3
clone size: .
CDR3 DNA: TGCGCCAGCAGCCAAGTCGAGCGGACCTATAGCACAGATACGCAGTATTTT
CDR3 protein: CASSQVERTYSTDTQYF

D gene: TRBD1
V gene: TRBV7-2
J gene: TRBJ1-5
clone size: once
CDR3 DNA: TGTGCCAGCAGCCCCGGGACAGGGCCTTTTGAGGCCCAGCATTTT
CDR3 protein: CASSPGTGPFEAQHF

D gene: .
V gene: TRBV7-3
J gene: TRBJ1-1
clone size: .
CDR3 DNA: TGTGCCAGCAGCTCCCACTCGGGAACTGAAGCTTTCTTT
CDR3 protein: CASSSHSGTEAFF

D gene: TRBD1
V gene: TRBV2
J gene: TRBJ1-1
clone size: .
CDR3 DNA: TGTGCCAGCAGTGGTCGGACAGGGCGGAACACTGAAGCTTTCTTT
CDR3 protein: CASSGRTGRNTEAFF

D gene: .
V gene: TRBV7-2
J gene: TRBJ1-4
clone size: .
CDR3 DNA: TGTGCCAGCAGCTTGCGTACACGGGGGTCAACTAATGAAAAACTGTTTTTT
CDR3 protein: CASSLRTRGSTNEKLFF

D gene: .
V gene: TRBV4-2
J gene: TRBJ2-1
clone size: .
CDR3 DNA: TGTGCCAGCAGCCAAGAAATGGGCTATGAGCAGTTCTTC
CDR3 protein: CASSQEMGYEQFF

D gene: TRBD1
V gene: TRBV29-1
J gene: TRBJ2-7
clone size: .
CDR3 DNA: TGCAGCTTTTCCCTCGGGACAGGGGGATACGAGCAGTACTTC
CDR3 protein: CSFSLGTGGYEQYF